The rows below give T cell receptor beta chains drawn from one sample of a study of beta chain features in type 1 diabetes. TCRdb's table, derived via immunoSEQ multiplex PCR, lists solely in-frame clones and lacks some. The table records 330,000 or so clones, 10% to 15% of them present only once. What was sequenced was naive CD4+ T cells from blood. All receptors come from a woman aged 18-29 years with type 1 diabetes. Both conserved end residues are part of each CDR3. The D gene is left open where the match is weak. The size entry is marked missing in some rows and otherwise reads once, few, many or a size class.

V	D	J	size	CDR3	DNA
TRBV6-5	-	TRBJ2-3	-	CASSPSSGADTQYF	TGTGCCAGCAGTCCATCATCGGGGGCAGATACGCAGTATTTT
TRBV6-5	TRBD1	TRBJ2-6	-	CASSLTRDSRVLTF	TGTGCCAGCAGTTTGACCCGGGACAGTCGCGTCCTGACTTTC
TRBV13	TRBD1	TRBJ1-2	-	CASSRNRPTGTGGFYGYTF	TGTGCCAGCAGCAGAAACCGACCAACCGGGACAGGGGGCTTCTATGGCTACACCTTC
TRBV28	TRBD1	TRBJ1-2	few	CASSSPGTANYGYTF	TGTGCCAGCTCCTCCCCCGGGACAGCTAACTATGGCTACACCTTC
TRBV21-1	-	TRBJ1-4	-	CASSRRTNEKLFF	TGTGCCAGCAGTAGGCGGACTAATGAAAAACTGTTTTTT
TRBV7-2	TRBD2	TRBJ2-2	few	CASSATSGGPIGELFF	TGTGCCAGCAGCGCGACTAGCGGGGGCCCAATAGGGGAGCTGTTTTTT
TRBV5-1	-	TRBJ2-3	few	CASSFPGNRGAGGTDTQYF	TGCGCCAGCAGCTTCCCCGGGAACCGGGGGGCCGGGGGCACAGATACGCAGTATTTT
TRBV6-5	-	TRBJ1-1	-	CASSYYGNTEAFF	TGTGCCAGCAGTTACTACGGGAACACTGAAGCTTTCTTT
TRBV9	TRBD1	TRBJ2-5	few	CASSALGTAPQVQYF	TGTGCCAGCAGCGCACTCGGGACAGCGCCCCAGGTCCAGTACTTC
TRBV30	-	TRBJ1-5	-	CAWSIGGQPQHF	TGTGCCTGGAGTATAGGGGGACAGCCCCAGCATTTT
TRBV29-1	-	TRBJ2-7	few	CSVGKGSGLYEQYF	TGCAGCGTCGGCAAAGGATCAGGGCTCTACGAGCAGTACTTC
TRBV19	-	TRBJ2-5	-	CASRGPQETQYF	TGTGCCAGCAGGGGACCACAAGAGACCCAGTACTTC
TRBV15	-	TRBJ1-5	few	CATSRDLDSNQPQHF	TGTGCCACCAGCAGAGATTTAGATAGCAATCAGCCCCAGCATTTT
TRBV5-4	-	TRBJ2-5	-	CASSLTASLQETQYF	TGTGCCAGCAGCCTGACGGCTAGCCTACAAGAGACCCAGTACTTC
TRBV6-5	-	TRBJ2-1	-	CASAPSVANEQFF	TGTGCCAGCGCACCGAGCGTAGCGAATGAGCAGTTCTTC
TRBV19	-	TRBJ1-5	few	CASSIRRGENQPQHF	TGTGCCAGTAGTATTCGCAGGGGTGAAAATCAGCCCCAGCATTTT
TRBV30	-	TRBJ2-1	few	CAWIGSGPYNEQFF	TGTGCCTGGATTGGGAGCGGGCCTTACAATGAGCAGTTCTTC
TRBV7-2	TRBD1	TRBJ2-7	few	CASSPDRGAYEQYF	TGTGCCAGCAGCCCCGACAGGGGGGCCTACGAGCAGTACTTC
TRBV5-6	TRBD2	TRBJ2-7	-	CASTLRTSGLKQYF	TGTGCCAGCACCCTGAGGACTAGCGGGCTAAAGCAGTACTTC
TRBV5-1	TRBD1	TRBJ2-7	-	CASMVTTGGASYEQYF	TGCGCCAGCATGGTCACTACAGGGGGCGCCTCCTACGAGCAGTACTTC
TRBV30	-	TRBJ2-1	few	CAWSLSGSRLEEQFF	TGTGCCTGGAGTCTCTCGGGGAGCAGGTTGGAAGAGCAGTTCTTC
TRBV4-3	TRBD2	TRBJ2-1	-	CASSQDRGVVMLFF	TGCGCCAGCAGCCAAGATCGGGGGGTCGTCATGTTGTTCTTC
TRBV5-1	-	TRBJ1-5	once	CASSLGQYSNQPQHF	TGCGCCAGCAGCTTGGGTCAGTATAGCAATCAGCCCCAGCATTTT
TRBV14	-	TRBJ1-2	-	CASSEFPLLSPGNGYTF	TGTGCCAGCAGCGAATTCCCTCTTCTTTCACCGGGGAATGGCTACACCTTC
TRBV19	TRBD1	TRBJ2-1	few	CATERTGGMEQFF	TGTGCCACTGAACGGACAGGGGGGATGGAGCAGTTCTTC
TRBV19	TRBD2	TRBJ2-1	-	CASSLPGTSGNEQFF	TGTGCCAGTAGCCTCCCCGGGACTAGCGGCAATGAGCAGTTCTTC
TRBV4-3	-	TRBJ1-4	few	CASSARSFEKLFF	TGCGCCAGCAGCGCGAGATCTTTTGAAAAACTGTTTTTT
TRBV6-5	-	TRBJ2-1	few	CASSYRETGKLREQFF	TGTGCCAGCAGTTATAGGGAGACAGGCAAACTGAGGGAGCAGTTCTTC
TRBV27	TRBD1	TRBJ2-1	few	CASSSGTGALNEQFF	TGTGCCAGCAGCTCCGGGACAGGGGCACTCAATGAGCAGTTCTTC
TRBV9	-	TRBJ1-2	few	CASSATPTVGGYTF	TGTGCCAGCAGCGCAACCCCGACAGTGGGAGGCTACACCTTC
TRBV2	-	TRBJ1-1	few	CASSEEGLLNTEAFF	TGTGCCAGCAGTGAAGAGGGACTGCTGAACACTGAAGCTTTCTTT
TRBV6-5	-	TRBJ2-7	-	CASSFGAFNDEQYF	TGTGCCAGCAGTTTTGGAGCTTTTAACGACGAGCAGTACTTC
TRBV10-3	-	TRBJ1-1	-	CAISEIVNTEAFF	TGTGCCATCAGTGAGATAGTGAACACTGAAGCTTTCTTT
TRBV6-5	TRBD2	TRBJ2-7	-	CASSYQREAGYEQYF	TGTGCCAGCAGTTACCAGCGGGAGGCGGGCTACGAGCAGTACTTC
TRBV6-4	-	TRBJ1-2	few	CASSRSYGYTF	TGTGCCAGCAGTAGGAGCTATGGCTACACCTTC
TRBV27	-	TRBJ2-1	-	CASIPASGRLNNEQFF	TGTGCCAGCATCCCCGCTAGTGGGAGACTCAACAATGAGCAGTTCTTC
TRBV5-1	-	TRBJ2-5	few	CASSLGQTVQETQYF	TGCGCCAGCAGCTTGGGACAGACAGTCCAAGAGACCCAGTACTTC
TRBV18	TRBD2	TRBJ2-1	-	CASSPPGTSGYNEQFF	TGTGCCAGCTCACCACCGGGGACTAGCGGCTACAATGAGCAGTTCTTC
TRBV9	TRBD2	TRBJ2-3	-	CASSVMSGRGTDTQYF	TGTGCCTCAAGCGTAATGAGCGGGAGGGGCACAGATACGCAGTATTTT
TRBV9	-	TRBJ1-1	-	CASSPQGNTEAFF	TGTGCCAGCAGCCCCCAGGGGAACACTGAAGCTTTCTTT
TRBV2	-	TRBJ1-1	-	CASSEEGISGVEAFF	TGTGCCAGCAGTGAAGAGGGAATCTCAGGGGTAGAAGCTTTCTTT
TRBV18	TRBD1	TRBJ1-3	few	CASSPDRGPGNTIYF	TGTGCCAGCTCACCCGACAGGGGGCCTGGAAACACCATATATTTT
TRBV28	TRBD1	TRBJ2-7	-	CASSGTGPTYEQYF	TGTGCCAGCAGTGGGACAGGGCCGACCTACGAGCAGTACTTC
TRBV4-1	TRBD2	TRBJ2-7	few	CASSQTGLAGDSYEQYF	TGCGCCAGCAGCCAGACAGGACTAGCGGGAGATTCCTACGAGCAGTACTTC
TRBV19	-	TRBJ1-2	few	CASSIDTTGGHGYTF	TGTGCCAGTAGTATAGACACAACAGGAGGGCATGGCTACACCTTC
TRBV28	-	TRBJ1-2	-	CASSPMAGPCTF	TGTGCCAGCAGTCCTATGGCTGGGCCTTGCACCTTC
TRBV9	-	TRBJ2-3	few	CASSVGSSTDTQYF	TGTGCCAGCAGCGTAGGTTCTAGCACAGATACGCAGTATTTT
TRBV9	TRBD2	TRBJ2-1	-	CASSLRTSGGAKGSYNEQFF	TGTGCCAGCAGCCTGAGGACTAGCGGGGGGGCGAAGGGTTCCTACAATGAGCAGTTCTTC
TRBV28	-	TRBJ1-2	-	CASSPRAGKGYGYTF	TGTGCCAGCAGTCCCCGAGCAGGGAAGGGCTATGGCTACACCTTC